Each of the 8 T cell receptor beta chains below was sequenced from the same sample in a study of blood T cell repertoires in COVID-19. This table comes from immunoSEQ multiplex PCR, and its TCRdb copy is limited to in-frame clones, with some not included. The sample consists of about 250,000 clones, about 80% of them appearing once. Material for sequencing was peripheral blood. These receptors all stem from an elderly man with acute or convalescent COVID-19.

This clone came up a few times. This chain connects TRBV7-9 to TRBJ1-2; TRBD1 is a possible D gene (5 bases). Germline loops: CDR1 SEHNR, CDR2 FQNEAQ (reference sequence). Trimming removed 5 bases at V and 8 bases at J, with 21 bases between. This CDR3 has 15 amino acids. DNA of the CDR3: TGTGCCAGCAGCCCTACGGGACTTCTACCGGGAGGCTACACCTTC. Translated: CASSPTGLLPGGYTF.

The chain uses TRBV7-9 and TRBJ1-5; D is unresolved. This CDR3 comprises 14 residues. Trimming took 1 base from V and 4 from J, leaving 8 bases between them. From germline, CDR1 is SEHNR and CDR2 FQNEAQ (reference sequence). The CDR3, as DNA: TGTGCCAGCAGCTTAGGGCCTAGAAATCAGCCCCAGCATTTT. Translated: CASSLGPRNQPQHF.

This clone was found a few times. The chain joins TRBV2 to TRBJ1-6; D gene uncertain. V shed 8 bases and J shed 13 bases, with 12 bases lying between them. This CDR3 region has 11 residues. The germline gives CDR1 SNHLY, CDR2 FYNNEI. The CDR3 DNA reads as TGTGCCAGCTCCGGTGAGAGTCCCCTCCACTTT. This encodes CASSGESPLHF.

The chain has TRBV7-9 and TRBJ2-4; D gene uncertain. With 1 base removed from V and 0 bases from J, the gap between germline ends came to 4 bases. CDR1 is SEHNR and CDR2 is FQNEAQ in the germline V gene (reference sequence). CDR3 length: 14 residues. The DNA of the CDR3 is TGTGCCAGCAGCTTAGGACTAGCCAAAAACATTCAGTACTTC. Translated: CASSLGLAKNIQYF. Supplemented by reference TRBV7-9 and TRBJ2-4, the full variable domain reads DTGVSQNPRHKITKRGQNVTFRCDPISEHNRLYWYRQTLGQGPEFLTYFQNEAQLEKSRLLSDRFSAERPKGSFSTLEIQRTEQGDSAMYLCASSLGLAKNIQYFGAGTRLSVL.

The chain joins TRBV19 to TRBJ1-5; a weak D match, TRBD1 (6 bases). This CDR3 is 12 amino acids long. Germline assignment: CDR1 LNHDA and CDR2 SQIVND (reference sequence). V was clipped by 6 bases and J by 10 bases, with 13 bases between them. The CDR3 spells CASSRTVHPQHF. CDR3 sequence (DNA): TGTGCCAGTAGCAGGACAGTTCATCCCCAGCATTTT.

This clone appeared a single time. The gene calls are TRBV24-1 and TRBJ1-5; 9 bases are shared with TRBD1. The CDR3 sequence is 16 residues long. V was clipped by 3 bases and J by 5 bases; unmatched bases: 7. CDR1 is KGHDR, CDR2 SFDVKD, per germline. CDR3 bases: TGTGCCACCAGTGATGGCGGACAGGGGCAGTATCAGCCCCAGCATTTT. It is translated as CATSDGGQGQYQPQHF.

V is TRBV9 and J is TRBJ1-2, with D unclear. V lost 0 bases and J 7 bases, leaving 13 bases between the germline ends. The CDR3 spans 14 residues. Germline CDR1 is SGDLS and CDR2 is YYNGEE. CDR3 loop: CASSVAPHEAGYTF. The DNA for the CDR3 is TGTGCCAGCAGCGTAGCCCCGCATGAGGCTGGCTACACCTTC.

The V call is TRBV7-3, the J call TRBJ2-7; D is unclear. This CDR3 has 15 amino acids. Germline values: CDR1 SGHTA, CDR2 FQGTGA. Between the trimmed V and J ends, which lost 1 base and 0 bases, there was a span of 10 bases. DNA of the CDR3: TGTGCCAGCAGCTTAAAGCCCGCTAGCTCCTACGAGCAGTACTTC. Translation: CASSLKPASSYEQYF.